Included here is one T cell receptor (beta chain) sequence, with context. With 1 base clipped from V and 1 base from J, the junction kept 5 bases outside the gene matches. Germline V CDR1 and CDR2: LGHNA, YNFKEQ. The CDR3 extends over 17 amino acids. The sample belongs to a study of blood T cells in healthy people across ages. Primers used in a second PCR of roughly 6 to 11 cycles were a sample-barcoded 5' primer and a J-beta primer mix. TCRdb redid the calling of the 5' RACE reads with MiXCR, one entry per CDR3 protein. Of 750,000 to 850,000 distinct CDR3 sequences in the sample, roughly 25% were seen once. The same data also contributed to another study, on T cells of mothers and their children.

The chain has TRBV4-2 and TRBJ2-4; 9 positions agree with TRBD1. The TCR originated in a boy between 10 and 17 years old in good health. Input material: blood. In nucleotides, the CDR3 is TGTGCCAGCAGCCAAGGACAGGGGGACTCGGCCAAAAACATTCAGTACTTC. It specifies CASSQGQGDSAKNIQYF.